This T cell receptor (beta chain) comes out of a study of OX40 agonist ivuxolimab in advanced cancers. As for the study in general: Those enrolled were about 82% male, with a mean age of roughly 60 years and ages from roughly 20 to 90.

About this clone itself: Its specificity is unknown.

Study observations and caveats: There was clonal expansion of CD4+ and CD8+ blood T cells by week 6 at 0.1 to 3.0 mg/kg.

The method was immunoSEQ multiplex PCR; TCRdb's version includes in-frame clones alone and lacks a portion of them. The table lists around 80,000 clones, more than 70% of them singletons. CDR1 SGHNT and CDR2 YENEEA come from the germline V gene. The V end was cut by 5 bases, the J end by 1 base, with 9 bases between. The CDR3 spans 15 residues. The specimen was CD4+ or CD8+ T cells sorted from blood, collected in a trial of the OX40 agonist ivuxolimab. The chain recombines TRBV11-3 with TRBJ2-6; TRBD2 might be the D (6 bases). The receptor was derived from an adult with an advanced solid tumor such as melanoma, head and neck, liver or kidney cancer. The CDR3 coding sequence is TGTGCCAGCAGCCCCGGAGGGTCTGGGGCCAACGTCCTGACTTTC. It codes for CASSPGGSGANVLTF.